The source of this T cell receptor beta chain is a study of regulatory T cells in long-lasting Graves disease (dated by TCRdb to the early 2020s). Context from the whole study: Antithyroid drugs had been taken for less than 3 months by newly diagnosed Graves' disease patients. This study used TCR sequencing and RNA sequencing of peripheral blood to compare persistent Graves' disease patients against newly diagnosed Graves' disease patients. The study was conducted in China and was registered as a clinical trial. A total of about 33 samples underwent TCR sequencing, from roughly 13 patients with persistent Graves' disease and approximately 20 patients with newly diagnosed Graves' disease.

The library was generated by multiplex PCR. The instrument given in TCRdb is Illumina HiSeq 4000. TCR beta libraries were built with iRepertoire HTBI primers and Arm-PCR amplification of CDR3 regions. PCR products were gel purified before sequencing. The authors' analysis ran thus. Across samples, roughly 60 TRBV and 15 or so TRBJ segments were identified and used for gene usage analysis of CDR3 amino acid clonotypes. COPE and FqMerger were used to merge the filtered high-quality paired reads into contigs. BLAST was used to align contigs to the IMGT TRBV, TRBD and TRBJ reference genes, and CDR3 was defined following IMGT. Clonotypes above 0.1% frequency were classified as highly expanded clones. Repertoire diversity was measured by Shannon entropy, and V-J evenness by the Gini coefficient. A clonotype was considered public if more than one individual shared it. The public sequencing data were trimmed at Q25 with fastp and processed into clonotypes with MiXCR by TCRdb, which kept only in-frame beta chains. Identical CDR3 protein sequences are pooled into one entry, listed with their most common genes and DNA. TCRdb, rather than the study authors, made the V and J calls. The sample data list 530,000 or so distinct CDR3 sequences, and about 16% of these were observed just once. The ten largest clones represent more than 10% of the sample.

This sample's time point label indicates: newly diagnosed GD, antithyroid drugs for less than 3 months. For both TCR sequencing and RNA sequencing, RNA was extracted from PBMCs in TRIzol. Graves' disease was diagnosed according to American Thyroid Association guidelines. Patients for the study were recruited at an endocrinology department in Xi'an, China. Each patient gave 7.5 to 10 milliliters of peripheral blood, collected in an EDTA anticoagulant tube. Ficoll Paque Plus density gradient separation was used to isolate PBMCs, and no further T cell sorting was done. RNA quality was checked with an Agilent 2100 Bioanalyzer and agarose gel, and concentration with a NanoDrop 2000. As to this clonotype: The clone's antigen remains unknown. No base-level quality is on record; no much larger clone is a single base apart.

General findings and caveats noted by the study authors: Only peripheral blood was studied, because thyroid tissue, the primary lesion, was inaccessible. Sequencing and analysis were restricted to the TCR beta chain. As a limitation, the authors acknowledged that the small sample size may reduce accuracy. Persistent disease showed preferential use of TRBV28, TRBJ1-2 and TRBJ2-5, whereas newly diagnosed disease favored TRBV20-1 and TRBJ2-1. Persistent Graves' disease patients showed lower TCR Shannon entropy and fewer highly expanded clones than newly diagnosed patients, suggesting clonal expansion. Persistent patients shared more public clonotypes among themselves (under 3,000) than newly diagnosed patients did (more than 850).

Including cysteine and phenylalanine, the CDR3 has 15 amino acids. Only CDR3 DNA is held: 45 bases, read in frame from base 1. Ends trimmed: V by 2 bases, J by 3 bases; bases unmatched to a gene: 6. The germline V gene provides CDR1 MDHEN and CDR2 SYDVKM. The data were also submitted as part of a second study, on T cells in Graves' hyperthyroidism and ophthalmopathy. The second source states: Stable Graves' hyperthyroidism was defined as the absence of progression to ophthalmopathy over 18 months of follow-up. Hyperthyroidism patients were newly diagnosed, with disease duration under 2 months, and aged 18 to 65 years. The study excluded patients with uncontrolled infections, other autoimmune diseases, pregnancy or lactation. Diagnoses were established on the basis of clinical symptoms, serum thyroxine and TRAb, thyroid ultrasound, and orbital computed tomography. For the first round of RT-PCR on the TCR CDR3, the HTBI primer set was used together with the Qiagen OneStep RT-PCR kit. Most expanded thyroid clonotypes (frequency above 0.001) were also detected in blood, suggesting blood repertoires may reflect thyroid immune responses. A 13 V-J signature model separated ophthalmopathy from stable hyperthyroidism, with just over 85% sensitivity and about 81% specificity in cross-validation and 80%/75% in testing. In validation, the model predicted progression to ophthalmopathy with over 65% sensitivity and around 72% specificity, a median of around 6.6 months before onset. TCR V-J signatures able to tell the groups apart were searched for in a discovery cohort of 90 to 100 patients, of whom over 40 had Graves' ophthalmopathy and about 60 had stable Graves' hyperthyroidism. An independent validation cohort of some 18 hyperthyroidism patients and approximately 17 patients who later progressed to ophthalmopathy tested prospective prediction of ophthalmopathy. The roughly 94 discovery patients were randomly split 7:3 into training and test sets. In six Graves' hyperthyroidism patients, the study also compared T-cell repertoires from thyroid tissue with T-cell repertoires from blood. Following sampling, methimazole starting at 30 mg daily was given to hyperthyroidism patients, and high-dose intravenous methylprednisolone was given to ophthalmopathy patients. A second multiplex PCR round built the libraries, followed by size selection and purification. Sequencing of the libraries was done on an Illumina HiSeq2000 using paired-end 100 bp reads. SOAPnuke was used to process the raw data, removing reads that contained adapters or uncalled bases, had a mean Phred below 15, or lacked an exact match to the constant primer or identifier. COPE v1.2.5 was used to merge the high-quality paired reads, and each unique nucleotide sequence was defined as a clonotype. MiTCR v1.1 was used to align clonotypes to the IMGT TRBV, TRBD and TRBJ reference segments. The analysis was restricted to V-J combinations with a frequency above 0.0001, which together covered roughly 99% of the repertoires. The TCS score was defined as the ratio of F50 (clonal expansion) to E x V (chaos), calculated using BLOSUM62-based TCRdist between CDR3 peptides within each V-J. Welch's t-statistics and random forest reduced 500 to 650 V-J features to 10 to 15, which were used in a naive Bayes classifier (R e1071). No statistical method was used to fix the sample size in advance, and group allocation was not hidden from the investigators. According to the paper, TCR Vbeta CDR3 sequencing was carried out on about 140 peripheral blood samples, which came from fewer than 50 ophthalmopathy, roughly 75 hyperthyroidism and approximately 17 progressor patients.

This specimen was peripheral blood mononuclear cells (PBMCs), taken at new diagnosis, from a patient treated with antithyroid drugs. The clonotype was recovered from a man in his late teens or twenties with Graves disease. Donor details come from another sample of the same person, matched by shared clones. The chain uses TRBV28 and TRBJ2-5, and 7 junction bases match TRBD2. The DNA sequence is TGTGCCAGCAGTTTAGAGGGCGGGAGAAAAGAGACCCAGTACTTC. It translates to CASSLEGGRKETQYF. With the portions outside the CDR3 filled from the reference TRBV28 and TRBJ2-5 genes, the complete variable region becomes DVKVTQSSRYLVKRTGEKVFLECVQDMDHENMFWYRQDPGLGLRLIYFSYDVKMKEKGDIPEGYSVSREKKERFSLILESASTNQTSMYLCASSLEGGRKETQYFGPGTRLLVL.